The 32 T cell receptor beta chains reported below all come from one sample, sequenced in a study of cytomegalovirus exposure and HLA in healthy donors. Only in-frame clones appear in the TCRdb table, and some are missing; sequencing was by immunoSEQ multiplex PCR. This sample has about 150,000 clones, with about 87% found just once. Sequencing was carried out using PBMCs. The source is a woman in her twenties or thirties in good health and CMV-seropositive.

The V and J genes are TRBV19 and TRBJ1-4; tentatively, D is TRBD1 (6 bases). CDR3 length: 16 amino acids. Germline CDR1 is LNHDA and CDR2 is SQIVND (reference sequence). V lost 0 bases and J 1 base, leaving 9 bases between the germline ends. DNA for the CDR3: TGTGCCAGTAGTATAGACCAGACAGGAACTAATGAAAAACTGTTTTTT. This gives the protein CASSIDQTGTNEKLFF. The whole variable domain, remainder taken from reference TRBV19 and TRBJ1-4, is DGGITQSPKYLFRKEGQNVTLSCEQNLNHDAMYWYRQDPGQGLRLIYYSQIVNDFQKGDIAEGYSVSREKKESFPLTVTSAQKNPTAFYLCASSIDQTGTNEKLFFGSGTQLSVL.

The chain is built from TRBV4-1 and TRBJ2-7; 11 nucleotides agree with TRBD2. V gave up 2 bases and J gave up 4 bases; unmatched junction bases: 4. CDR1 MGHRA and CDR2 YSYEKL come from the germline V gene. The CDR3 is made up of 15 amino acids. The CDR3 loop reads CASSQTSGSMYEQYF. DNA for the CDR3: TGCGCCAGCAGCCAAACTAGCGGGAGTATGTACGAGCAGTACTTC.

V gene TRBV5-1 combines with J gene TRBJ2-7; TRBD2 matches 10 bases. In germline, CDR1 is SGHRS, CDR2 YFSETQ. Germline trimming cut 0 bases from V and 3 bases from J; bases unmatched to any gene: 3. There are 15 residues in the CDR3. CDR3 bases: TGCGCCAGCAGCTTGGCTAGCGGGAGTATCTACGAGCAGTACTTC. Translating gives CASSLASGSIYEQYF.

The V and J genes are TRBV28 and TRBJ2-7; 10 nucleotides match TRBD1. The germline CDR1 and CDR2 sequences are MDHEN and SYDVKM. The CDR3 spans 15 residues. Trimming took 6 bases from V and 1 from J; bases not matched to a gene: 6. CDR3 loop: CASRTGGEGSYEQYF. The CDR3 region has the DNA TGTGCCAGCAGGACAGGGGGCGAGGGGTCCTACGAGCAGTACTTC.

CDR3: CASSRTDRGGEQYF. The CDR3 DNA follows: TGTGCCAGCAGTCGAACCGACAGGGGGGGCGAGCAGTACTTC. This chain connects TRBV28 to TRBJ2-7; 9 bases match TRBD1. Germline CDR1 is MDHEN and CDR2 is SYDVKM. This CDR3 has 14 amino acids. Germline trimming cut 5 bases from V and 6 bases from J; bases unmatched to any gene: 8.

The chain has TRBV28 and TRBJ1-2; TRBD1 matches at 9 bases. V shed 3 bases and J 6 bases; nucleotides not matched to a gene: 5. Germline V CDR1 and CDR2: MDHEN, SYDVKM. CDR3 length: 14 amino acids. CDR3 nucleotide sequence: TGTGCCAGCAGTTTTGAGACAGGGGGGCATGGCTACACCTTC. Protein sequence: CASSFETGGHGYTF.

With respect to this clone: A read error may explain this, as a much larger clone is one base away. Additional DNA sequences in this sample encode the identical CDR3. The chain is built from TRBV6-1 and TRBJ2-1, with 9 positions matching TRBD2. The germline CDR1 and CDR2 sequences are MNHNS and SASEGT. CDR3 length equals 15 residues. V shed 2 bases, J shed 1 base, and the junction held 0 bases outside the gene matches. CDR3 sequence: CASSELAGSYNEQFF. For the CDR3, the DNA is TGTGCCAGCAGTGAACTAGCGGGGTCCTACAATGAGCAGTTCTTC.

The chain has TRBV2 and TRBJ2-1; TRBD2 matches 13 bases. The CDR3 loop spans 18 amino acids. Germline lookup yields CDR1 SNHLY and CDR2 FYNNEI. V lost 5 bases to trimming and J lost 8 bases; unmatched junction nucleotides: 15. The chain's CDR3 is CASSFPLRTSGSGYEQFF. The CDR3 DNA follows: TGTGCCAGCAGTTTCCCCCTAAGGACTAGCGGGAGCGGGTATGAGCAGTTCTTC.

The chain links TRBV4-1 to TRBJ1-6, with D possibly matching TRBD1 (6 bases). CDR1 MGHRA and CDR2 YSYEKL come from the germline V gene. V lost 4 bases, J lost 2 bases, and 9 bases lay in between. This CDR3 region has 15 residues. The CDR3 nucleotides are TGCGCCAGCAGCCGACAGGTTACCTATAATTCACCCCTCCACTTT. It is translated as CASSRQVTYNSPLHF.

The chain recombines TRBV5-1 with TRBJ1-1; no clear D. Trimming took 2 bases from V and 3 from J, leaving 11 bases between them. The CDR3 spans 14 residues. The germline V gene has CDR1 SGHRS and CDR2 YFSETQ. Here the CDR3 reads CASSFGGSDTEAFF. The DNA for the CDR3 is TGCGCCAGCAGCTTCGGAGGGTCTGACACTGAAGCTTTCTTT. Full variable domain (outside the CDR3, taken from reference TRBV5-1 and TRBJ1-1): KAGVTQTPRYLIKTRGQQVTLSCSPISGHRSVSWYQQTPGQGLQFLFEYFSETQRNKGNFPGRFSGRQFSNSRSEMNVSTLELGDSALYLCASSFGGSDTEAFFGQGTRLTVV.

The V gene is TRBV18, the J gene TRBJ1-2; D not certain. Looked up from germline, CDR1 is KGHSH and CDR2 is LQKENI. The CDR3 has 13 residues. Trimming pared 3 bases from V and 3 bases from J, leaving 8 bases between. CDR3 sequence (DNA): TGTGCCAGCTCACCGGCCACAGACTATGGCTACACCTTC. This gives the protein CASSPATDYGYTF.

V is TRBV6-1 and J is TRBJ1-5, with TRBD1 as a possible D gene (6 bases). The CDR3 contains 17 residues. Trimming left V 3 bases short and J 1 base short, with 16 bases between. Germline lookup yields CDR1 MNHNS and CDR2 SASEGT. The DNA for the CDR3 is TGTGCCAGCAGTGATAGGACAGCATATGGAAGCAATCAGCCCCAGCATTTT. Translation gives CASSDRTAYGSNQPQHF.

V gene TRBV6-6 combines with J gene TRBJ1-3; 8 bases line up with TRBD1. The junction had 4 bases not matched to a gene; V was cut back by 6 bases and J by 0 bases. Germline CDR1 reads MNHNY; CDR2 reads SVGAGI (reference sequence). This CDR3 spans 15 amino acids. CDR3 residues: CASSRQGSSGNTIYF. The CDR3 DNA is TGTGCCAGCAGCCGACAGGGGTCCTCTGGAAACACCATATATTTT.

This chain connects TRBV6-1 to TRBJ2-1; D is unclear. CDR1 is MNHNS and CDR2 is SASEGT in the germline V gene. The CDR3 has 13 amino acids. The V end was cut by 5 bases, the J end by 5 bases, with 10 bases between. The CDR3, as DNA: TGTGCCAGCAGTCCCAGGCCGAACAATGAGCAGTTCTTC. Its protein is CASSPRPNNEQFF.

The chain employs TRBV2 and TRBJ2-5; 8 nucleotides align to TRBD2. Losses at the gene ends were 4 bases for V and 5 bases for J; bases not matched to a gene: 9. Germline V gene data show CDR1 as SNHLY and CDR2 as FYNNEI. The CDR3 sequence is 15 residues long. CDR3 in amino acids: CASSARTSLLETQYF. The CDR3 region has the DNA TGTGCCAGCAGTGCAAGGACTAGCCTTCTGGAGACCCAGTACTTC.

The CDR3 DNA is TGTGCCAGCAGCCAGGGAGACAGGGACTATGGCTACACCTTC. Encoded protein: CASSQGDRDYGYTF. The gene calls are TRBV4-2 and TRBJ1-2, with 7 bases fitting TRBD1. Per germline, CDR1 LGHNA and CDR2 YNFKEQ. The V segment lost 3 bases and the J segment 3 bases; nucleotides outside the gene matches: 4. The CDR3 is 14 residues long.

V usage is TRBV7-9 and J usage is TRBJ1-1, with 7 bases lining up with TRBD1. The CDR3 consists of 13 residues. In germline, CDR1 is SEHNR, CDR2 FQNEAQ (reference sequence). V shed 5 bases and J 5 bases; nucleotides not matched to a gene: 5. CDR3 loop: CASSRNRGTEAFF. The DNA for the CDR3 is TGTGCCAGCAGCCGGAACAGGGGAACTGAAGCTTTCTTT.

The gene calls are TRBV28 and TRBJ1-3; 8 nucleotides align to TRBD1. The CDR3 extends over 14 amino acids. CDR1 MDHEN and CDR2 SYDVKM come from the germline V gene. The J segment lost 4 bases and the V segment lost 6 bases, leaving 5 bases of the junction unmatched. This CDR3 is CASSPGGSGNTIYF. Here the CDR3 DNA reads TGTGCCAGCAGCCCAGGGGGCAGCGGAAACACCATATATTTT.

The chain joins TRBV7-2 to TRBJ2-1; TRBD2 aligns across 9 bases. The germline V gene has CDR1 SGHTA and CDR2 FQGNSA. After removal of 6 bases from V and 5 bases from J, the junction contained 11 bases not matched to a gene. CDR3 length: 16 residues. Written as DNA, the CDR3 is TGTGCCAGCAGTTTCTACTCCGGGACTAGCAACAATGAGCAGTTCTTC. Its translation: CASSFYSGTSNNEQFF.

Here the CDR3 reads CASSPRQGTATNEKLFF. The CDR3, as DNA: TGTGCCAGCAGCCCTCGACAGGGGACTGCAACTAATGAAAAACTGTTTTTT. The chain recombines TRBV7-8 with TRBJ1-4; TRBD1 matches 8 bases. Germline loops: CDR1 SGHVS, CDR2 FQNEAQ. With V trimmed by 5 bases and J by 0 bases, 8 bases remained unmatched. This CDR3 has 17 amino acids.

The CDR3 sequence: CASSHSNEQYF. CDR3 coding DNA: TGCGCCAGCAGCCATTCCAACGAGCAGTACTTC. The V gene is TRBV4-1, the J gene TRBJ2-7, with unresolved D. V was shortened by 3 bases and J by 5 bases, with 5 bases between the two germline ends. CDR3 length equals 11 residues. The V gene's germline CDR1 is MGHRA and CDR2 YSYEKL.

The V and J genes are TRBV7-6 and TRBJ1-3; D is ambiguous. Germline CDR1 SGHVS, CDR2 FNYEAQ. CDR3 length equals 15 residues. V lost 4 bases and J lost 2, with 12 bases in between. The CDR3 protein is CASSYSLGPGNTIYF. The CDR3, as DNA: TGTGCCAGCAGCTATTCCCTGGGCCCTGGAAACACCATATATTTT. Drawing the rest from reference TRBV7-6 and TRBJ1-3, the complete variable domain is GAGVSQSPRYKVTKRGQDVALRCDPISGHVSLYWYRQALGQGPEFLTYFNYEAQQDKSGLPNDRFSAERPEGSISTLTIQRTEQRDSAMYRCASSYSLGPGNTIYFGEGSWLTVV.

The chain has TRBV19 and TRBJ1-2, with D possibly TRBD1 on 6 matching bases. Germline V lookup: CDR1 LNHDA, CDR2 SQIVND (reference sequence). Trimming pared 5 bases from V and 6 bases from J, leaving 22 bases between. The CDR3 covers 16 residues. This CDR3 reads CASSVPSSQGFHGYTF. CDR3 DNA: TGTGCCAGTAGTGTCCCTTCATCACAGGGTTTTCATGGCTACACCTTC.

The CDR3 nucleotides are TGTGCCAGCAGTCTATCTAGCGGGGGATACACCGGGGAGCTGTTTTTT. Translated, it gives CASSLSSGGYTGELFF. The chain links TRBV2 to TRBJ2-2; 10 nucleotides match TRBD2. The CDR3 is 16 residues long. The germline CDR1 and CDR2 sequences are SNHLY and FYNNEI. J was trimmed by 3 bases and V by 5 bases; bases with no gene match: 6.

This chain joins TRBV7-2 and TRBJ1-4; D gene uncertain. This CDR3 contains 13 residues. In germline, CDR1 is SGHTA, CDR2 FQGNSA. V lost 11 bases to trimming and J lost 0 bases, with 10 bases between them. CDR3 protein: CAAGRSTNEKLFF. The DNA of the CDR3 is TGTGCCGCGGGGAGATCAACTAATGAAAAACTGTTTTTT.

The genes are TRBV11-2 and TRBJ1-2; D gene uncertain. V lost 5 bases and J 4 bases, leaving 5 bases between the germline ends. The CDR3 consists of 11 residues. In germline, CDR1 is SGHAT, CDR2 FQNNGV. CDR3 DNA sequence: TGTGCCAGCAGCCCTCCCTATGGCTACACCTTC. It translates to CASSPPYGYTF.

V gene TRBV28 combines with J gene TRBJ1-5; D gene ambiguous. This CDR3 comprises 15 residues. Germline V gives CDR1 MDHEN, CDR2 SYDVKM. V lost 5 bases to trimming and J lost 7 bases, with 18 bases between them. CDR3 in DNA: TGTGCCAGCAGTCCACGCCACCTCTCGGGGCAGCCCCAGCATTTT. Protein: CASSPRHLSGQPQHF. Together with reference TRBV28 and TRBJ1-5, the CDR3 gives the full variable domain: DVKVTQSSRYLVKRTGEKVFLECVQDMDHENMFWYRQDPGLGLRLIYFSYDVKMKEKGDIPEGYSVSREKKERFSLILESASTNQTSMYLCASSPRHLSGQPQHFGDGTRLSIL.

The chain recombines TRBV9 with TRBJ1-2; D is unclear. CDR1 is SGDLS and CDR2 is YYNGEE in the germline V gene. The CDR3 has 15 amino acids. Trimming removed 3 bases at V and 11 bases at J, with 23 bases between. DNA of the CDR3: TGTGCCAGCAGCGCCCAGACCGGGGATCTTATACCATACACCTTC. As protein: CASSAQTGDLIPYTF.

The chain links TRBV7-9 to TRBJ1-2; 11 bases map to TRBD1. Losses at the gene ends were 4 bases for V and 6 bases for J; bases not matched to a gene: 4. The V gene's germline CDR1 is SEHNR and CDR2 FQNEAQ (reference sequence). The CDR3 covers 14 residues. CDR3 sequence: CASSSGTGGDGYTF. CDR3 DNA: TGTGCCAGCAGCTCCGGGACAGGGGGAGATGGCTACACCTTC.

The CDR3: CASRSDIDSYEQYF. CDR3 DNA sequence: TGCGCCAGCCGGTCGGACATCGACTCCTACGAGCAGTACTTC. This chain connects TRBV5-1 to TRBJ2-7; tentatively, D is TRBD1 (5 bases). Trimming left V 7 bases short and J 0 bases short, with 14 bases between. The V gene's germline CDR1 is SGHRS and CDR2 YFSETQ. CDR3 length equals 14 residues.

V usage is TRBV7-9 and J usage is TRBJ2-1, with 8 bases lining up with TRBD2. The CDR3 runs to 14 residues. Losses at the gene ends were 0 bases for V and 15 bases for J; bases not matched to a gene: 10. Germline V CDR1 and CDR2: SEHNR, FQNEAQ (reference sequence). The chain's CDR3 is CASSLATSSGWLFF. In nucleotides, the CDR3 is TGTGCCAGCAGCTTAGCAACCTCTAGCGGGTGGCTGTTCTTC.

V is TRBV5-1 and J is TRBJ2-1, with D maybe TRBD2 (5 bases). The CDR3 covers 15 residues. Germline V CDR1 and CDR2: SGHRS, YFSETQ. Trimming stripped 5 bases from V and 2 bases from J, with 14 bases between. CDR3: CASRPTGSTYNEQFF. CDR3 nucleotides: TGCGCCAGCAGACCGACGGGGTCTACCTACAATGAGCAGTTCTTC.